The next 18 T cell receptor beta chains were all read from a single sample in a study of T and B cells in COVID-19 patients. BIOMED2 TRB-A/B primer pools were used in multiplex TRB PCR. TCRdb analysed the multiplex PCR reads with MiXCR anew, one entry per CDR3 protein. This repertoire shows roughly 5,400 distinct CDR3 sequences, roughly 30% found once; its top ten account for around 13%. From blood, about 240-550 ng of genomic DNA served as TRB template. Sample: blood. These TCRs come from a human donor with active COVID-19.

This clonotype is medium-sized within its sample. This rearrangement joins TRBV12-3 or TRBV12-4 to TRBJ1-5, with 8 bases identical to TRBD1. The CDR3 is made up of 13 amino acids. Unmatched junction bases numbered 0, after V lost 6 bases and J lost 2 bases. This CDR3 reads CASRGQGNQPQHF. As DNA, the CDR3 is TGTGCCAGCAGGGGACAGGGCAATCAGCCCCAGCATTTT.

By share, this clonotype ranks as medium-sized. The chain combines TRBV27 with TRBJ2-1, with TRBD2 matching over 10 bases. Germline CDR1 reads MNHEY; CDR2 reads SMNVEV (reference sequence). The CDR3 is 15 residues long. V was clipped by 8 bases and J by 2 bases; unmatched bases: 6. CDR3 loop: CASSSSGGTYNEQFF. The CDR3 bases are TGTGCCAGCTCGTCTAGCGGGGGCACCTACAATGAGCAGTTCTTC.

The chain uses TRBV27 and TRBJ2-1; 7 positions agree with TRBD2. V was clipped by 3 bases and J by 0 bases; unmatched bases: 5. The CDR3 totals 16 residues. Germline CDR1 reads MNHEY; CDR2 reads SMNVEV (reference sequence). The CDR3 coding sequence is TGTGCCAGCAGTTTCAGCGGGACCCGCTCCTACAATGAGCAGTTCTTC. Translated: CASSFSGTRSYNEQFF.

This clonotype rates as medium-sized (0.01 to 0.1%). The J gene is TRBJ2-7, the V gene TRBV12-3 or TRBV12-4; perhaps TRBD2 as D (6 bases). This CDR3 is built from 13 residues. Trimming took off 6 bases at V and 3 bases at J, with 12 bases between the two ends. The CDR3 DNA reads as TGTGCCAGCAGCCCGACTAGTTACTACGAGCAGTACTTC. This codes for CASSPTSYYEQYF.

This clonotype is medium-sized within its sample. The gene calls are TRBV5-1 and TRBJ2-7, with 9 bases fitting TRBD1. With 0 bases clipped from V and 2 bases from J, the junction kept 3 bases outside the gene matches. This CDR3 comprises 15 residues. From germline, CDR1 is SGHRS and CDR2 YFSETQ. CDR3 coding DNA: TGCGCCAGCAGCTTGGGGACAGGGGCCGCCTACGAGCAGTACTTC. This gives the protein CASSLGTGAAYEQYF. The full variable domain, its missing parts supplied by reference TRBV5-1 and TRBJ2-7, is KAGVTQTPRYLIKTRGQQVTLSCSPISGHRSVSWYQQTPGQGLQFLFEYFSETQRNKGNFPGRFSGRQFSNSRSEMNVSTLELGDSALYLCASSLGTGAAYEQYFGPGTRLTVT.

This sequence joins TRBV4-3 and TRBJ2-3, with 7 bases fitting TRBD1. V gave up 3 bases and J gave up 3 bases; unmatched junction bases: 12. This CDR3 contains 17 residues. Germline V gene data show CDR1 as LGHNA and CDR2 as YSLEER. The CDR3 coding sequence is TGCGCCAGCAGCCAGATACAGGGGATAGAGGCAACAGATACGCAGTATTTT. Amino acid sequence: CASSQIQGIEATDTQYF.

This clonotype is classed as medium-sized. The chain links TRBV15 to TRBJ2-1, with 13 bases identical to TRBD2. Trimming took 5 bases from V and 7 from J; bases not matched to a gene: 8. The germline V gene encodes CDR1 LNHNV and CDR2 YYDKDF (reference sequence). The CDR3 covers 16 residues. The CDR3 region is CATSGQLAGGENEQFF. The CDR3 coding sequence is TGTGCCACCAGCGGCCAACTAGCGGGAGGGGAAAATGAGCAGTTCTTC.

This clonotype is medium-sized by share. This chain joins TRBV12-3 or TRBV12-4 and TRBJ2-7, with D possibly called TRBD1 or TRBD2 (5 bases each). Trimming left V 3 bases short and J 0 bases short, with 18 bases between. This CDR3 is built from 17 residues. The CDR3 bases are TGTGCCAGCAGTTTGATGGCTCTTGGGGGAATCTCCTACGAGCAGTACTTC. Translated, it gives CASSLMALGGISYEQYF.

The genes are TRBV27 and TRBJ2-7; D may be TRBD1 or TRBD2 (6 bases each). Germline CDR1 reads MNHEY; CDR2 reads SMNVEV (reference sequence). The CDR3 spans 15 residues. The germline V and J ends were trimmed by 6 bases and 2 bases, with 17 bases remaining between them. CDR3 sequence reads: CASRGGGAGPYEQYF. The CDR3 bases are TGTGCCAGCAGGGGTGGGGGCGCGGGGCCCTACGAGCAGTACTTC.

V and J are TRBV19 and TRBJ2-5; 9 nucleotides match TRBD2. The length of the CDR3 is 15 residues. J gave up 5 bases and V 6 bases, and 10 bases lay outside the gene matches. Looked up from germline, CDR1 is LNHDA and CDR2 is SQIVND (reference sequence). Here the CDR3 DNA reads TGTGCCAGTAGGGATACTAGCGGGTTGGGGGAGACCCAGTACTTC. Amino acid sequence: CASRDTSGLGETQYF.

This clonotype is classed as medium-sized (0.01 to 0.1%). The genes are TRBV6-5 and TRBJ2-3; 7 positions match TRBD1. V lost 4 bases, J lost 2 bases, and 3 bases stayed unmatched. The germline V gene has CDR1 MNHEY and CDR2 SVGAGI. This CDR3 has 14 amino acids. The CDR3: CASSLTGLTDTQYF. The CDR3 bases are TGTGCCAGCAGTTTGACAGGGCTCACAGATACGCAGTATTTT.

This clonotype is judged medium-sized. The chain recombines TRBV12-3 or TRBV12-4 with TRBJ1-5; D perhaps matches TRBD1 (5 bases). Trimming took off 8 bases at V and 4 bases at J, with 18 bases between the two ends. The CDR3 extends over 15 amino acids. DNA for the CDR3: TGTGCCAGCGCCCTGGCGGGGGGGGGGAATCAGCCCCAGCATTTT. This codes for CASALAGGGNQPQHF.

The CDR3 spells CASERGGGQETQYF. DNA for the CDR3: TGTGCCAGCGAAAGGGGGGGTGGGCAAGAGACCCAGTACTTC. The V gene is TRBV4-2, the J gene TRBJ2-5, with a tentative D call TRBD2 (7 bases). The germline CDR1 and CDR2 sequences are LGHNA and YNFKEQ. V was shortened by 8 bases and J by 2 bases, with 15 bases between the two germline ends. The CDR3 covers 14 residues.

The V and J genes are TRBV19 and TRBJ2-7, with 9 positions matching TRBD1. CDR3 length equals 14 residues. V gave up 5 bases and J gave up 2 bases; unmatched junction bases: 4. The germline CDR1 and CDR2 sequences are LNHDA and SQIVND (reference sequence). DNA of the CDR3: TGTGCCAGTAGTGTACGGGACAGGGCCTACGAGCAGTACTTC. This translates into CASSVRDRAYEQYF. Filled out from reference TRBV19 and TRBJ2-7, the complete variable domain reads DGGITQSPKYLFRKEGQNVTLSCEQNLNHDAMYWYRQDPGQGLRLIYYSQIVNDFQKGDIAEGYSVSREKKESFPLTVTSAQKNPTAFYLCASSVRDRAYEQYFGPGTRLTVT.

This clonotype rates as medium-sized. The chain combines TRBV5-4 with TRBJ2-1; 8 bases fit TRBD1. The germline V gene has CDR1 SGHNT and CDR2 YYREEE (reference sequence). Trimming took 4 bases from V and 7 from J; bases not matched to a gene: 7. The CDR3 length is 14 residues. Here the CDR3 reads CASSPGQGRNEQFF. CDR3 in DNA: TGTGCCAGCAGCCCCGGACAGGGTCGAAATGAGCAGTTCTTC. Full variable domain (remainder filled in from reference TRBV5-4 and TRBJ2-1): ETGVTQSPTHLIKTRGQQVTLRCSSQSGHNTVSWYQQALGQGPQFIFQYYREEENGRGNFPPRFSGLQFPNYSSELNVNALELDDSALYLCASSPGQGRNEQFFGPGTRLTVL.

The chain uses TRBV6-2 or TRBV6-3 and TRBJ1-2; TRBD1 matches 9 bases. CDR1 MNHEY and CDR2 SVGEGT come from the germline V gene. The CDR3 has 18 amino acids. The J segment lost 4 bases and the V segment lost 6 bases, leaving 18 bases of the junction unmatched. CDR3 in DNA: TGTGCCAGCAGCAGCCTCTACCATTCCGGGACAGGGACCTATGGCTACACCTTC. This codes for CASSSLYHSGTGTYGYTF.

By proportion, this clonotype is medium-sized. The CDR3 region is CASSIDGPSNGYTF. In nucleotides, the CDR3 is TGTGCCAGTAGTATTGACGGACCGAGTAATGGCTACACCTTC. This rearrangement joins TRBV19 to TRBJ1-2; D call uncertain. This CDR3 is built from 14 residues. Trimming stripped 3 bases from V and 6 bases from J, with 14 bases between. Germline V lookup: CDR1 LNHDA, CDR2 SQIVND (reference sequence).

J is TRBJ2-7 and V is TRBV5-1; no definite D call. The CDR3 totals 15 residues. Germline V CDR1 and CDR2: SGHRS, YFSETQ. Trimming took 0 bases from V and 1 from J, leaving 11 bases between them. For the CDR3, the DNA is TGCGCCAGCAGCTTGGAATGGGGAATTTCCTACGAGCAGTACTTC. Its translation: CASSLEWGISYEQYF.